What follows are 17 T cell receptor beta chains derived from one specimen sequenced in a study of technical replicates of blood from a handful of donors. TCRdb's table, derived via immunoSEQ multiplex PCR, lists solely in-frame clones and lacks some. The sample shows over 70,000 clones, roughly 96% of them seen only once. The sequencing input was T cells isolated from PBMCs. These receptors all stem from a human donor in good health.

J is TRBJ2-5 and V is TRBV7-9, with 9 bases identical to TRBD1. Germline V gene lookup returns CDR1 SEHNR and CDR2 FQNEAQ (reference sequence). The CDR3 is 14 residues long. The V segment lost 5 bases and the J segment 6 bases; nucleotides outside the gene matches: 7. The DNA for the CDR3 is TGTGCCAGCAGCCTCTTGGACAGGGGAAAGACCCAGTACTTC. It is translated as CASSLLDRGKTQYF.

V is TRBV6-5 and J is TRBJ2-3; possible D gene TRBD2, 6 bases. Looked up from germline, CDR1 is MNHEY and CDR2 is SVGAGI. The CDR3 sequence is 15 residues long. Deletions cut 10 bases from V and 0 bases from J, with 17 bases between. As DNA, the CDR3 is TGTGCCACCTCATGGGGGGTTTCGAGCACAGATACGCAGTATTTT. Its translation: CATSWGVSSTDTQYF.

This chain uses TRBV7-8 with TRBJ2-5, with D maybe TRBD2 (7 bases). The germline V and J ends were trimmed by 2 bases and 4 bases, with 14 bases remaining between them. The CDR3 sequence is 15 residues long. Germline V lookup: CDR1 SGHVS, CDR2 FQNEAQ. Here the CDR3 DNA reads TGTGCCAGCAGCTTACACTCGGGGGGCCGAGAGACCCAGTACTTC. Amino acid sequence: CASSLHSGGRETQYF.

The gene calls are TRBV15 and TRBJ2-7, with TRBD2 as a possible D gene (6 bases). Deletions cut 6 bases from V and 7 bases from J, with 16 bases between. This CDR3 contains 13 residues. The germline V gene has CDR1 LNHNV and CDR2 YYDKDF (reference sequence). The CDR3 reads CATRSPSAVEQYF. DNA for the CDR3: TGTGCCACCAGGAGTCCTAGCGCGGTTGAGCAGTACTTC.

The chain couples TRBV19 to TRBJ2-7; TRBD2 matches 12 bases. Germline CDR1 is LNHDA and CDR2 is SQIVND (reference sequence). The CDR3 runs to 16 residues. The V gene end was trimmed by 4 bases and the J gene end by 3 bases; junction bases not matched to a gene: 7. DNA of the CDR3: TGTGCCAGTAGTAAAATCCTAGCGGGAGGGAGCTACGAGCAGTACTTC. It encodes CASSKILAGGSYEQYF. Full variable domain (outside the CDR3, taken from reference TRBV19 and TRBJ2-7): DGGITQSPKYLFRKEGQNVTLSCEQNLNHDAMYWYRQDPGQGLRLIYYSQIVNDFQKGDIAEGYSVSREKKESFPLTVTSAQKNPTAFYLCASSKILAGGSYEQYFGPGTRLTVT.

The chain combines TRBV7-8 with TRBJ1-2; TRBD1 agrees at 9 bases. Trimming took 1 base from V and 7 from J; bases not matched to a gene: 10. The CDR3 runs to 16 residues. Germline CDR1 and CDR2: SGHVS and FQNEAQ. The CDR3 DNA reads as TGTGCCAGCAGCTTAGAGGTTGGGATGGGACAGGGTGGCTACACCTTC. Encoded protein: CASSLEVGMGQGGYTF.

The V and J genes are TRBV15 and TRBJ1-3; 11 nucleotides match TRBD1. Trimming removed 5 bases from V and 3 bases from J; junction bases left unmatched: 3. The CDR3 extends over 15 amino acids. From germline, CDR1 is LNHNV and CDR2 YYDKDF (reference sequence). The CDR3 nucleotides read TGTGCCACCAGCGCGGGACAGGGGGGTGGAAACACCATATATTTT. It specifies CATSAGQGGGNTIYF.

In this sample, this clone turned up once. The genes are TRBV11-2 and TRBJ2-1, with no clear D. CDR1 and CDR2 from the germline V gene are SGHAT and FQNNGV. With 6 bases removed from V and 6 bases from J, the gap between germline ends came to 21 bases. The CDR3 covers 16 residues. For the CDR3, the DNA is TGTGCCAGCAGGCCCATTTCAATTAACGCGATCAATGAGCAGTTCTTC. It codes for CASRPISINAINEQFF. The full variable domain, rest sourced from reference TRBV11-2 and TRBJ2-1, is EAGVAQSPRYKIIEKRQSVAFWCNPISGHATLYWYQQILGQGPKLLIQFQNNGVVDDSQLPKDRFSAERLKGVDSTLKIQPAKLEDSAVYLCASRPISINAINEQFFGPGTRLTVL.

This chain uses TRBV4-1 with TRBJ2-7, with 11 bases matching TRBD1. The trim removed 4 bases at V and 4 bases at J, leaving 9 bases unmatched. The CDR3 is made up of 16 amino acids. Germline CDR1 MGHRA, CDR2 YSYEKL. The chain's CDR3 is CASSRLSGTGGYEQYF. As DNA, the CDR3 is TGCGCCAGCAGCCGCCTCTCCGGGACAGGGGGGTACGAGCAGTACTTC.

The gene calls are TRBV5-1 and TRBJ2-3; 9 bases match TRBD2. The V gene end was trimmed by 0 bases and the J gene end by 4 bases; junction bases not matched to a gene: 6. Germline V gene sequence: CDR1 SGHRS, CDR2 YFSETQ. This CDR3 has 16 residues. CDR3 in DNA: TGCGCCAGCAGCTTGGCGTGGCGGGGGGGCTCAGATACGCAGTATTTT. Translated: CASSLAWRGGSDTQYF.

The chain combines TRBV9 with TRBJ2-3, with 10 nucleotides matching TRBD2. The CDR3 totals 19 residues. With 2 bases clipped from V and 0 bases from J, the junction kept 12 bases outside the gene matches. Germline V gives CDR1 SGDLS, CDR2 YYNGEE. CDR3 bases: TGTGCCAGCAGCGTGAGTGTGAGCGGGAGGGATTCTAGCACAGATACGCAGTATTTT. This sequence encodes CASSVSVSGRDSSTDTQYF.

V gene TRBV6-1 combines with J gene TRBJ2-7, with 9 positions matching TRBD2. After removal of 0 bases from V and 0 bases from J, the junction contained 0 bases not matched to a gene. The CDR3 contains 15 residues. Per germline, CDR1 MNHNS and CDR2 SASEGT. DNA for the CDR3: TGTGCCAGCAGTGAAGCTAGCGGGAGCTCCTACGAGCAGTACTTC. Encoded protein: CASSEASGSSYEQYF.

The chain is built from TRBV27 and TRBJ2-7; maybe TRBD1 (5 bases). This CDR3 region has 16 residues. Trimming pared 4 bases from V and 2 bases from J, leaving 18 bases between. In germline, CDR1 is MNHEY, CDR2 SMNVEV (reference sequence). The CDR3 sequence is CASSYNFAATAYEQYF. The CDR3 DNA reads as TGTGCCAGCAGTTATAATTTCGCTGCGACAGCCTACGAGCAGTACTTC.

The J gene is TRBJ2-1, the V gene TRBV29-1, with 9 bases identical to TRBD2. CDR1 and CDR2 (germline): SQVTM, ANQGSEA. CDR3 length: 14 residues. The junction had 8 bases not matched to a gene; V was cut back by 4 bases and J by 7 bases. CDR3 nucleotide sequence: TGCAGCGTTGCTATTGGCGGGGGGGCGAATGAGCAGTTCTTC. The encoded protein is CSVAIGGGANEQFF.

The chain carries TRBV7-9 and TRBJ1-2; 9 nucleotides agree with TRBD1. With 1 base clipped from V and 5 bases from J, the junction kept 5 bases outside the gene matches. The CDR3 has 15 residues. The germline V gene encodes CDR1 SEHNR and CDR2 FQNEAQ (reference sequence). The CDR3 sequence: CASSLDEGQGYGYTF. Here the CDR3 DNA reads TGTGCCAGCAGCTTAGATGAGGGACAGGGTTATGGCTACACCTTC.

Regarding this clone: One end of the junction does not line up with germline, which may come from a read error. The chain carries TRBV7-7 and TRBJ2-3, with 9 bases that match TRBD2. This CDR3 has 15 residues. The germline V gene has CDR1 SSHAT and CDR2 FNYEAQ (reference sequence). The CDR3 DNA reads TGTGCTAGCAGCTACTCGGCGAGCGGGGGGGATACGCAGTATTTT. Translating it yields CASSYSASGGDTQYF.

The J gene is TRBJ2-2, the V gene TRBV7-9, with D perhaps TRBD1 (5 bases). The CDR3 is 12 residues long. Germline CDR1 SEHNR, CDR2 FQNEAQ (reference sequence). The V and J ends lost 10 bases and 6 bases respectively, with 12 bases between them. This CDR3 reads CATLPRAGELFF. CDR3 coding DNA: TGTGCCACATTACCCAGGGCCGGGGAGCTGTTTTTT.